The table lists the clone carrying this TCR beta chain with many counts. This entry comes from a study of quantifying T cell responses using KT2 cells. As for the study in general: RNA was reverse transcribed with TCR alpha and beta constant-region primers. The T4 ligation step was estimated to exceed 9.5% efficiency under optimum conditions.

Unfractionated PBMC were spiked with known numbers of KT2 clone cells. KT2 cells were mixed with fixed PBMC numbers at varying ratios. A single-stranded UMI oligo with SP2 sequence was ligated to cDNA 3' ends. First-round PCR used three to four cycles and beta primers RC1.1 and RC1.2 covering TRBC1 and TRBC2. MiXCR was run by TCRdb on the UMI-ligation and nested PCR reads, yielding one entry per CDR3 protein. The table has fewer than 60,000 distinct CDR3 sequences, around a tenth seen once; the top ten hold roughly 10%. This CDR3 spans 15 amino acids. Germline V CDR1 and CDR2: SQVTM, ANQGSEA. J lost 2 bases, V lost 6 bases, and 7 bases had no gene match.

Sequenced input: PBMCs spiked with cells of the T cell clone KT2. The sequence was obtained from a human donor. The chain recombines TRBV29-1 with TRBJ2-7, with 13 bases fitting TRBD2. The CDR3 spells CSVALTSGRAYEQYF. The DNA of the CDR3 is TGCAGCGTAGCACTTACTAGCGGGAGGGCCTACGAGCAGTACTTC.